The sample holds a few counts of the clone carrying this T cell receptor beta chain. This sample is drawn from a study of blood T cells in healthy people across ages. PBMCs numbering at least 6 million were isolated per sample. Trimming removed 3 bases from V and 5 bases from J; junction bases left unmatched: 10. The CDR3 loop spans 16 amino acids. Germline assignment: CDR1 SGHNT and CDR2 YENEEA. A sample-barcoded 5' primer and a J-beta primer mix were used in a second PCR of roughly 7 to 11 cycles. MiXCR, run by TCRdb on the 5' RACE reads, gives a single entry per CDR3 protein. The sample has around 800,000 distinct CDR3 sequences, around 42% seen once; the top ten hold roughly 19%.

Sequencing input: blood. The sequence came from a man aged 55 to 70 in good health. This rearrangement joins TRBV11-3 to TRBJ2-1; 7 nucleotides align to TRBD2. For the CDR3, the DNA is TGTGCCAGCAGCTTCCTAGCGGATCGGCCAAACAATGAGCAGTTCTTC. Its protein is CASSFLADRPNNEQFF.